The 16 T cell receptor beta chains in this list originate from one sample, sequenced in a study of CD4 and CD8 cells across lung adenocarcinoma regions. TCRdb reprocessed the PCR reads via MiXCR and lists one record per CDR3 protein. The sample shows 25,000 to 30,000 distinct CDR3 sequences, 50% to 55% of them seen only once. Source material: CD8+ T cells from the center of a lung tumor. The receptors were gathered from a male donor with lung adenocarcinoma. The CD4 and CD8 labels of this study may be unreliable.

About this clonotype itself: A read error may account for a junction end that differs from germline. The rearrangement uses TRBV10-2 and TRBJ2-5; D unresolved. Germline lookup yields CDR1 WSHSY and CDR2 SAAADI. The CDR3 sequence is 16 residues long. The CDR3 protein is CASREPGGLDKETQYF. CDR3 in DNA: TGCGCCAGCAGGGAGCCCGGTGGCCTAGACAAAGAGACGCAGTACTTT.

This clonotype was detected once. The V gene is TRBV2, the J gene TRBJ2-1; 8 bases agree with TRBD2. This CDR3 has 14 amino acids. Germline loops: CDR1 SNHLY, CDR2 FYNNEI. J gave up 6 bases and V 6 bases, and 7 bases lay outside the gene matches. CDR3 loop: CASSKSGSLNEQFF. The CDR3 DNA follows: TGTGCCAGCAGCAAAAGCGGGAGTCTCAATGAGCAGTTCTTC.

V and J are TRBV6-1 and TRBJ2-3; TRBD1 aligns across 9 bases. Gene TRBJ2-7 matches the end of the DNA better, so the J call may be wrong. Germline CDR1 and CDR2: MNHNS and SASEGT. This CDR3 comprises 14 residues. The DNA for the CDR3 is TGTGCCAGCAGGGAACCGGGACAGGGAGTCGAGCAGTACTTC. This encodes CASREPGQGVEQYF.

This clonotype was recorded at least ten times. The gene calls are TRBV6-1 and TRBJ2-2; D call uncertain. The CDR3 length is 16 residues. Trimming shortened V by 7 bases and J by 0 bases, and 15 bases separated the two germline ends. Germline-derived CDR1 and CDR2 are MNHNS and SASEGT. The CDR3 loop is CASKTMTGANTGELFF. The DNA for the CDR3 is TGTGCCAGCAAGACCATGACCGGAGCGAACACCGGGGAGCTGTTTTTT.

With regard to this clonotype: At one end, the junction sequence differs from germline, possibly due to a read error. V is TRBV10-3 and J is TRBJ2-5; tentatively, D is TRBD2 (5 bases). The CDR3 has 14 residues. Per the germline V gene, CDR1 is ENHRY and CDR2 is SYGVKD. The CDR3 DNA follows: TGTGCGGGGAGTGTCGGCGGTGAGGCAGAGACCCAGTACTTT. Translated, it gives CAGSVGGEAETQYF.

This clonotype was seen more than once but under ten times. The chain couples TRBV5-1 to TRBJ1-2, with D possibly being TRBD1 (5 bases). Per germline, CDR1 SGHRS and CDR2 YFSETQ. The CDR3 sequence is 15 residues long. Trimming left V 0 bases short and J 7 bases short, with 16 bases between. The CDR3 here is CASSLELVGEGGYTF. The CDR3, as DNA: TGCGCCAGCAGCTTGGAACTTGTGGGGGAAGGTGGCTACACCTTC.

As to this clonotype: The junction shows a germline mismatch at one end, possibly a read error. DNA of the CDR3: TGCGTCAGCACAGCGGACAGCGTGAGCCGTGACCAAGACACTCAGTACTTC. This translates into CVSTADSVSRDQDTQYF. The chain employs TRBV10-1 and TRBJ2-1; TRBD1 is a possible D gene (6 bases). The tail of the sequence fits TRBJ2-4 better, so the J call may be wrong. The germline V gene encodes CDR1 WNHNN and CDR2 SYGVQD (reference sequence). The CDR3 has 17 residues.

This chain links TRBV5-3 with TRBJ2-4; D is perhaps TRBD1 or TRBD2 (5 bases each). TRBV5-3 is an open reading frame, and its role is uncertain. V was cut by 10 bases and J by 8 bases, with 25 bases left in between. The CDR3 extends over 15 amino acids. The CDR3, as DNA: TGTGCCCGAGGGACGGGGCTGAGAGGCACAGACATTCAGTACTTC. Protein sequence: CARGTGLRGTDIQYF.

This chain connects TRBV6-1 to TRBJ2-1, with 9 bases fitting TRBD1. Germline values: CDR1 MNHNS, CDR2 SASEGT. V lost 1 base to trimming and J lost 2 bases; unmatched junction nucleotides: 3. The CDR3 is 16 residues long. CDR3 in DNA: TGTGCCAGCAGTGAAGATGGGACAGGGACCTACAATGAGCAGTTCTTC. Amino acids: CASSEDGTGTYNEQFF.

Comment on this clonotype: At one of its ends the junction is not consistent with the germline gene, which may arise from a read error. This sequence joins TRBV6-1 and TRBJ2-3; possible D gene TRBD2, 6 bases. Germline CDR1 reads MNHNS; CDR2 reads SASEGT. The CDR3 loop spans 16 amino acids. The CDR3 DNA sequence: TGTGCCAGCAGGGAGGCCGGGAGACGTGTTCAAGATACGCAGTATTTC. It yields the protein CASREAGRRVQDTQYF.

The chain employs TRBV7-2 and TRBJ2-1; 8 positions agree with TRBD2. Per germline, CDR1 SGHTA and CDR2 FQGNSA. The trim removed 1 base at V and 1 base at J, leaving 9 bases unmatched. CDR3 size: 18 residues. The CDR3 here is CASSLGREAGGSYNEQFF. The CDR3 DNA follows: TGTGCCAGCAGCTTAGGTCGAGAGGCGGGAGGTTCCTACAATGAGCAGTTCTTC. The entire variable domain, with the rest obtained from reference TRBV7-2 and TRBJ2-1, is as follows: GAGVSQSPSNKVTEKGKDVELRCDPISGHTALYWYRQSLGQGLEFLIYFQGNSAPDKSGLPSDRFSAERTGGSVSTLTIQRTQQEDSAVYLCASSLGREAGGSYNEQFFGPGTRLTVL.

This clonotype has only a few counts. Its ends do not fully match the called genes, so a read error is possible. The genes are TRBV28 and TRBJ2-5, with D possibly matching TRBD1 (5 bases). CDR3 length equals 12 residues. CDR1 MDHEN and CDR2 SYDVKM come from the germline V gene. CDR3 in amino acids: CAAQGRWNHLEF. The CDR3 DNA is TGTGCCGCGCAGGGCCGGTGGAACCACCTGGAGTTC.

This clonotype was recorded a few times. The chain is built from TRBV12-3 or TRBV12-4 and TRBJ2-2; tentatively, D is TRBD2 (7 bases). This CDR3 spans 13 amino acids. Between the trimmed V and J ends, which lost 3 bases and 9 bases, there was a span of 11 bases. CDR3 protein: CASSLGGGRELFF. In DNA form, the CDR3 reads TGTGCCAGCAGTTTGGGGGGGGGCCGGGAGCTGTTTTTT.

With respect to this clonotype: The junction departs from the called germline gene at one end, perhaps through a read error. The genes are TRBV6-1 and TRBJ2-4; perhaps TRBD1 as D (6 bases). The CDR3 length is 16 residues. In germline, CDR1 is MNHNS, CDR2 SASEGT. This CDR3 reads CASRESGPGAKDTQYF. CDR3 DNA: TGTGCCAGCCGCGAATCGGGGCCAGGGGCCAAGGATACGCAGTATTTC.

This clonotype has ten or more counts. The chain recombines TRBV6-1 with TRBJ2-5; TRBD2 matches 14 bases. With the DNA end fitting TRBJ2-7 better, the J assignment may be wrong. CDR3 length: 16 residues. CDR1 and CDR2 (germline): MNHNS, SASEGT. The CDR3 sequence: CASSDPGTSGSYEQYF. The CDR3 nucleotides read TGTGCCAGCAGTGACCCCGGGACTAGCGGGAGTTACGAGCAGTACTTC.

With regard to this clonotype: Its ends do not fully match the called genes, so a read error is possible. The V and J genes are TRBV10-3 and TRBJ2-3; TRBD2 might be the D (5 bases). The CDR3 sequence is 14 residues long. Germline loops: CDR1 ENHRY, CDR2 SYGVKD. This CDR3 is CAGARSGDPDTQYF. In nucleotides, the CDR3 is TGTGCGGGCGCAAGGAGCGGTGACCCAGATACGCAGTACTTT.